These 8 T cell receptor beta chains were sequenced from one sample in a study of shared clonotypes between healthy human individuals. Using immunoSEQ multiplex PCR, the repertoire was profiled, and TCRdb retains in-frame clones only, with some absent. The sample has over a million clones, roughly 96% seen once. Material for sequencing was naive CD4+ T cells sorted from blood. Sample subset: CD45RA+ positively selected. These receptors all stem from a man aged 25 to 45 in good health.

CDR3 loop: CASVDTTTNEKLFF. The CDR3, as DNA: TGTGCCAGCGTGGACACCACAACTAATGAAAAACTGTTTTTT. The genes are TRBV28 and TRBJ1-4, with TRBD1 as a possible D gene (5 bases). The germline gives CDR1 MDHEN, CDR2 SYDVKM. The CDR3 spans 14 residues. Between the trimmed V and J ends, which lost 8 bases and 0 bases, there was a span of 10 bases.

J is TRBJ1-5 and V is TRBV19, with D tentatively TRBD1 (6 bases). Germline V lookup: CDR1 LNHDA, CDR2 SQIVND (reference sequence). The CDR3 consists of 14 residues. V lost 5 bases to trimming and J lost 5 bases, with 13 bases between them. The CDR3 bases are TGTGCCAGTAGTGCCACAGGGCGACATCAGCCCCAGCATTTT. This gives the protein CASSATGRHQPQHF.

V is TRBV29-1 and J is TRBJ2-2, with D possibly matching TRBD1 (6 bases). Trimming took 4 bases from V and 0 from J, leaving 12 bases between them. The CDR3 loop spans 15 amino acids. CDR1 and CDR2 from the germline V gene are SQVTM and ANQGSEA. The CDR3 nucleotides read TGCAGCGTTGGTGGGACAAGAACGAACACCGGGGAGCTGTTTTTT. Residues: CSVGGTRTNTGELFF.

The chain carries TRBV10-3 and TRBJ2-1; TRBD2 matches at 11 bases. The germline gives CDR1 ENHRY, CDR2 SYGVKD. J lost 7 bases, V lost 10 bases, and 12 bases had no gene match. This CDR3 spans 15 amino acids. The chain's CDR3 is CATSPLAGERNEQFF. CDR3 DNA sequence: TGTGCCACCAGCCCACTAGCGGGAGAAAGGAATGAGCAGTTCTTC.

The chain couples TRBV7-3 to TRBJ1-1; no reliable D call. Germline CDR1 reads SGHTA; CDR2 reads FQGTGA. V lost 1 base and J 3 bases, leaving 9 bases between the germline ends. There are 14 residues in the CDR3. CDR3 nucleotide sequence: TGTGCCAGCAGCTTAATGGGGAGTGACACTGAAGCTTTCTTT. Translating gives CASSLMGSDTEAFF.

The genes are TRBV6-6 and TRBJ1-5, with TRBD1 matching over 7 bases. The CDR3 sequence is 14 residues long. CDR1 MNHNY and CDR2 SVGAGI come from the germline V gene (reference sequence). The J segment lost 5 bases and the V segment lost 5 bases, leaving 6 bases of the junction unmatched. The CDR3 nucleotides are TGTGCCAGCAGTGACAGGGCGAGGGATCAGCCCCAGCATTTT. Its translation: CASSDRARDQPQHF.

As for this clone: This same CDR3 is encoded by further DNA sequences in the sample. The V and J genes are TRBV28 and TRBJ1-5; D may be TRBD1 (5 bases). Germline CDR1 and CDR2: MDHEN and SYDVKM. Between the trimmed V and J ends, which lost 0 bases and 2 bases, there was a span of 11 bases. This CDR3 has 16 residues. The CDR3 sequence: CASSLWGGMGNQPQHF. The DNA of the CDR3 is TGTGCCAGCAGTTTATGGGGGGGGATGGGCAATCAGCCCCAGCATTTT.

This clone occurred a few times. V and J are TRBV19 and TRBJ2-1; D is undetermined. The CDR3 spans 11 residues. V was clipped by 6 bases and J by 8 bases, with 8 bases between them. Per the germline V gene, CDR1 is LNHDA and CDR2 is SQIVND (reference sequence). The CDR3 region has the DNA TGTGCCAGTAGACCGGTCCATGAGCAGTTCTTC. This codes for CASRPVHEQFF.